This T cell receptor beta chain was sequenced during a study of blood T cells in healthy people across ages. Study outcomes and limitations: Age advanced and TCR beta diversity per million T cells fell, roughly linearly.

The second PCR ran about 6 to 12 cycles with a sample-barcoded 5' primer and J-beta primers. TCRdb re-analysed the 5' RACE reads in MiXCR, keeping a single row per CDR3 protein. This sample has 650,000 to 950,000 distinct CDR3 sequences, with under 45% found just once. The CDR3 is 12 residues long. Germline CDR1 is LNHDA and CDR2 is SQIVND (reference sequence). The V gene lost 6 bases and the J gene lost 8 bases, with 10 bases spanning the gap. PBMCs, at least 7 million per sample, were isolated. As for this clonotype: As yet, its antigen is unknown.

The specimen sequenced was blood. The genes are TRBV19 and TRBJ1-4, with D unresolved. The receptor's source is a man between 60 and 75 years old in good health. The DNA of the CDR3 is TGTGCCAGTAGGAGCCAGCGGGAAAAACTGTTTTTT. Translated, it gives CASRSQREKLFF. Combining the CDR3 with reference TRBV19 and TRBJ1-4 gives the whole variable domain DGGITQSPKYLFRKEGQNVTLSCEQNLNHDAMYWYRQDPGQGLRLIYYSQIVNDFQKGDIAEGYSVSREKKESFPLTVTSAQKNPTAFYLCASRSQREKLFFGSGTQLSVL.